The next 4 T cell receptor beta chains were all read from a single sample in a study of control samples from healthy donors and cancer patients. Sequencing used immunoSEQ multiplex PCR; TCRdb keeps in-frame clones, though not all of them. The sample records fewer than 90,000 clones, 94% being singletons. The source material was blood. The receptor set was obtained from a middle-aged woman in good health.

The DNA of the CDR3 is TGCGCCAGCAGCTTGGGAGGCAGGGTGGTGGGCACTGAAGCTTTCTTT. Translated: CASSLGGRVVGTEAFF. J is TRBJ1-1 and V is TRBV5-1; a possible D gene is TRBD1 (5 bases). The V end was cut by 0 bases, the J end by 4 bases, with 16 bases between. This CDR3 contains 16 residues. Germline V gives CDR1 SGHRS, CDR2 YFSETQ.

The chain joins TRBV28 to TRBJ1-5; a possible D gene is TRBD1 (5 bases). The CDR3 is 14 amino acids. Trimming took 7 bases from V and 3 from J, leaving 13 bases between them. CDR1 is MDHEN and CDR2 is SYDVKM in the germline V gene. CDR3 sequence reads: CASNSGAYNQPQHF. The CDR3 coding sequence is TGTGCCAGCAACTCTGGGGCCTACAATCAGCCCCAGCATTTT.

The chain couples TRBV4-1 to TRBJ2-1; D not certain. CDR1 MGHRA and CDR2 YSYEKL come from the germline V gene. This CDR3 region has 15 residues. V lost 1 base, J lost 4 bases, and 11 bases lay in between. The CDR3 is CASSQGNYKYNEQFF. The CDR3 DNA reads TGCGCCAGCAGCCAAGGAAACTACAAGTACAATGAGCAGTTCTTC.

This rearrangement joins TRBV11-3 to TRBJ1-1; D ambiguous. Germline lookup yields CDR1 SGHNT and CDR2 YENEEA. The CDR3 length is 14 residues. The V and J ends lost 1 base and 1 base respectively, with 7 bases between them. DNA of the CDR3: TGTGCCAGCAGCTTAGGACCCTCGAACACTGAAGCTTTCTTT. Its protein is CASSLGPSNTEAFF.